The clone carrying this TCR beta chain is a singleton in its sample. This specimen belongs to a study of shared clonotypes between healthy human individuals. The data were produced by immunoSEQ multiplex PCR, yet TCRdb's version contains in-frame clones alone and is incomplete. This table has around 700,000 clones, 73% appearing once. V gave up 1 base and J gave up 2 bases, with 12 bases separating them. The CDR3 sequence is 16 residues long. CDR1 MGHRA and CDR2 YSYEKL come from the germline V gene. V usage is TRBV4-1 and J usage is TRBJ2-1; unclear D gene. The receptor comes from a woman aged 30 to 39 in good health. The sequenced sample was memory CD4+ T cells sorted from blood. As for subset: CD45RA-negative fraction. CDR3 nucleotide sequence: TGCGCCAGCAGCCAAGGAGCAAGCAGAACCTACAATGAGCAGTTCTTC. Residues: CASSQGASRTYNEQFF.